This TCR beta chain was sequenced during a study of regulatory T cells in long-lasting Graves disease. Per the germline V gene, CDR1 is SGHTA and CDR2 is FQGTGA. The CDR3 loop spans 18 amino acids. The ends lost 10 bases at V and 1 base at J; junction bases unmatched: 13. Library construction for TCR beta used iRepertoire HTBI primers and Arm-PCR of CDR3 regions. TCRdb re-derived calls from the multiplex PCR reads in MiXCR, one entry per CDR3 protein. The sample includes approximately 300,000 distinct CDR3 sequences, under 20% of them seen just once. Study results and limitations: The small sample size may have reduced accuracy. Persistent disease favored TRBV28, TRBJ1-2 and TRBJ2-5. Peripheral blood alone, not thyroid tissue, underwent study.

This clonotype was found many times. Its cognate antigen is unknown. Indicated time point: newly diagnosed GD, antithyroid drugs for less than 3 months. Isolated PBMC RNA provided the starting material for the TCR library. The genes are TRBV7-3 and TRBJ2-1; the match to TRBD2 covers 13 bases. Sequenced here: peripheral blood mononuclear cells (PBMCs), sampled at new diagnosis, from a patient treated with antithyroid drugs. The TCR was taken from a female donor with Graves disease. Here the CDR3 reads CATPPRTSGRASYNEQFF. The CDR3, as DNA: TGTGCCACCCCCCCCAGGACTAGCGGGAGAGCATCCTACAATGAGCAGTTCTTC.